This T cell receptor beta chain came from a study of graft-versus-host responses after intestinal transplantation. Study context: Multivisceral, liver-intestinal, or isolated intestinal transplants were received by the recipients. Among the recipients, all got anti-thymocyte globulin induction and then tacrolimus and steroids for around three years. Study results and limitations: GvH clonotypes were identified within recipient marrow, with a subset emerging first in ileum or blood.

Trimming removed 1 base from V and 10 bases from J, with 7 bases in between. This CDR3 is built from 11 residues. Per germline, CDR1 SGHDN and CDR2 FVKESK. As regards this clone: Its antigen is not identified.

The table came from immunoSEQ multiplex PCR; TCRdb's copy has only in-frame clones and leaves some out. There are 85,000 to 100,000 clones in the sample; 80% to 95% occur only once, and around 0.07% lies in the top ten. The clonotype originates from a human donor who was the organ donor for an intestinal transplant. The chain employs TRBV14 and TRBJ1-1, with unresolved D. The sample here was unstimulated CD8+ T cells sorted from spleen or lymph node cells, taken before transplant. The CDR3 here is CASSQGRRAFF. The CDR3 DNA reads as TGTGCCAGCAGCCAAGGGAGGCGAGCTTTCTTT.